A single sample gave rise to the 9 T cell receptor beta chains below, sequenced in a study of patients and donors after allogeneic stem cell transplantation. TCRdb re-analysed the RT-PCR reads in MiXCR, keeping a single row per CDR3 protein. This repertoire shows around 30,000 distinct CDR3 sequences, 35% to 40% found once; its top ten account for approximately 82%. The sequenced sample consisted of blood, either unsorted or a sorted T cell fraction (not recorded which). Receptor source: a human donor who was either an allogeneic HSCT recipient or a stem cell or donor lymphocyte infusion donor (not recorded which). It is not recorded whose cells these are; they may come from a transplant donor.

There are a few counts of this clonotype. V and J are TRBV24-1 and TRBJ2-3, with 8 bases fitting TRBD1. Per germline, CDR1 KGHDR and CDR2 SFDVKD. CDR3 length: 17 residues. J was trimmed by 2 bases and V by 3 bases; bases with no gene match: 9. This CDR3 reads CATSDTSGTGPTDTQYF. The CDR3 coding sequence is TGTGCCACCAGTGATACTTCCGGGACAGGTCCCACAGATACGCAGTATTTT.

The CDR3 bases are TGCGCCAGCAGCTTGGTAAGGCCCCTGAACACTGAAGCTTTCTTT. Its protein product is CASSLVRPLNTEAFF. The V and J genes are TRBV5-1 and TRBJ1-1, with D unclear. Germline V gene data show CDR1 as SGHRS and CDR2 as YFSETQ. The CDR3 spans 15 residues. The V gene lost 0 bases and the J gene lost 0 bases, with 9 bases spanning the gap.

This clonotype was seen a few times. The CDR3 loop is CASSFDRGYVTEAFF. The CDR3 nucleotides are TGTGCCAGCAGCTTTGACAGGGGATACGTGACTGAAGCTTTCTTT. V usage is TRBV7-8 and J usage is TRBJ1-1; 8 bases line up with TRBD1. Germline CDR1 and CDR2: SGHVS and FQNEAQ. The V gene end was trimmed by 3 bases and the J gene end by 5 bases; junction bases not matched to a gene: 8. The length of the CDR3 is 15 residues.

V usage is TRBV11-2 and J usage is TRBJ2-4, with TRBD1 matching over 9 bases. J lost 2 bases, V lost 1 base, and 6 bases had no gene match. Per germline, CDR1 SGHAT and CDR2 FQNNGV. The CDR3 runs 17 residues. The CDR3 is CASSLARDRETKNIQYF. CDR3 nucleotides: TGTGCCAGCAGCTTAGCGCGGGACAGGGAAACCAAAAACATTCAGTACTTC.

The chain carries TRBV24-1 and TRBJ1-2; 11 positions match TRBD1. CDR1 is KGHDR, CDR2 SFDVKD, per germline. V shed 4 bases, J shed 4 bases, and the junction held 4 bases outside the gene matches. The CDR3 runs to 15 residues. The DNA of the CDR3 is TGTGCCACCAGTGACCGGACAGGGGGCGCCTATGGCTACACCTTC. Amino acid sequence: CATSDRTGGAYGYTF.

This chain connects TRBV5-1 to TRBJ1-1, with D tentatively TRBD1 (5 bases). V dropped 10 bases and J dropped 2 bases, with 15 bases sitting between them. The length of the CDR3 is 13 residues. CDR1 and CDR2 (germline): SGHRS, YFSETQ. CDR3 sequence (DNA): TGCGCCTGCAACAAAGGGGAAAACACTGAAGCTTTCTTT. Amino acid sequence: CACNKGENTEAFF.

This clonotype has only a few counts. V usage is TRBV2 and J usage is TRBJ2-7, with 10 nucleotides matching TRBD1. V dropped 5 bases and J dropped 2; count of bases not matched to a gene: 6. Germline CDR1 is SNHLY and CDR2 is FYNNEI. CDR3 size: 15 residues. The CDR3 bases are TGTGCCAGCAGTTCCCCCGGGACAGGGGCCTACGAGCAGTACGTC. Its translation: CASSSPGTGAYEQYV.

The V and J genes are TRBV29-1 and TRBJ2-6; no reliable D call. V was shortened by 4 bases and J by 2 bases, with 6 bases between the two germline ends. Looked up from germline, CDR1 is SQVTM and CDR2 is ANQGSEA. The CDR3 totals 13 residues. CDR3 coding DNA: TGCAGCGTTGCCGGCCCTGGGGCCAACGTCCTGACTTTC. Encoded protein: CSVAGPGANVLTF.

This chain uses TRBV7-9 with TRBJ1-4, with a possible D match to TRBD1 (5 bases). Germline CDR1 and CDR2: SEHNR and FQNEAQ (reference sequence). V was clipped by 5 bases and J by 5 bases, with 15 bases between them. The CDR3 sequence is 15 residues long. The chain's CDR3 is CASSHDLPGNEKLFF. In DNA, the CDR3 is TGTGCCAGCAGCCACGACCTCCCAGGGAATGAAAAACTGTTTTTT.